The sample holds a few counts of the clone carrying this T cell receptor beta chain. What it recognizes is unknown. The record originates from a study of identical twins. General observations from the study: It was out-of-frame TCR alpha sharing in monozygotic twins that models underestimated.

Everyone who gave samples was a healthy Caucasian. Unique molecular identifiers were present on the cDNA, and a universal primer site came from template switching. Each CDR3 protein is one row after TCRdb ran MiXCR on the 5' RACE reads. The sample contains roughly 770,000 distinct CDR3 sequences, about 18% of which appear only once. The data also belong to a second study, concerning T cells expressing NK-cell markers.

Sequenced sample: PBMCs. This sequence originates from a woman younger than 35 in good health.

The CDR3 nucleotides are TGCAGCGGTGGACAGGGCTTCGGCGAGCAGTACTTC. This encodes CSGGQGFGEQYF. This sequence joins TRBV29-1 and TRBJ2-7, with 8 bases fitting TRBD1. Per germline, CDR1 SQVTM and CDR2 ANQGSEA. The V and J ends lost 7 bases and 6 bases, in that order; junction bases with no gene match: 8. This CDR3 comprises 12 residues.